This TCR beta chain was recovered during a study of T cell responses to AZD1222 COVID-19 vaccine. Notes on this clone: One end of the junction varies from germline; a read error may be responsible.

The CDR3 totals 15 residues. Germline V lookup: CDR1 MNHNS, CDR2 SASEGT. The protocol was immunoSEQ multiplex PCR, while the TCRdb copy is restricted to in-frame clones and leaves out a portion. In the table there are over 110,000 clones, more than 85% of which are singletons. The chain links TRBV6-1 to TRBJ2-4; D is unclear. The clonotype originates from an adult in good health. The sample was peripheral blood, taken on day 0 of AZD1222 vaccination. The CDR3 loop reads CASSEAGVAKNIQYF. CDR3 DNA sequence: TGTGCCAGCAGCGAAGCTGGGGTGGCCAAAAACATTCAGTACTTC.